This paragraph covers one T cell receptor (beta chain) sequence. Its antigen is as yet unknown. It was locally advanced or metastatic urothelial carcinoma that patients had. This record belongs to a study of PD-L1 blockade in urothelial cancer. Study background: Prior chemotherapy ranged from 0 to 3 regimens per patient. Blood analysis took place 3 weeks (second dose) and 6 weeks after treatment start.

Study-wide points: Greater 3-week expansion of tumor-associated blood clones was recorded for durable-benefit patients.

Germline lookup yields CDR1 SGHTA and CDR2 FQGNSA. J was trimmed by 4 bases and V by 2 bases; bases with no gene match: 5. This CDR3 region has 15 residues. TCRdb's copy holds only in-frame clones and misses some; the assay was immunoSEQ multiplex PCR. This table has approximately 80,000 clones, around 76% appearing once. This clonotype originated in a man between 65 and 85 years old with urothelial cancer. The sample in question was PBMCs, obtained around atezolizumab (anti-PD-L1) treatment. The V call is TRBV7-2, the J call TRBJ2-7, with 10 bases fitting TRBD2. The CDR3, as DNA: TGTGCCAGCAGCTTATCGACTAGCGGGCTTTACGAGCAGTACTTC. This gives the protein CASSLSTSGLYEQYF.